Sequencing of this T cell receptor (beta chain) was carried out in a study of shared clonotypes between healthy human individuals. Study-level results: Rarefaction analysis demonstrated incomplete sorted-subset sequencing notwithstanding large depth.

Germline CDR1 reads SGHNT; CDR2 reads YYREEE (reference sequence). V trimming: 3 bases; J trimming: 5 bases; junction bases outside the gene matches: 13. The CDR3 loop spans 18 amino acids. Clones were read by immunoSEQ multiplex PCR, and TCRdb kept only the in-frame ones, dropping some. The data show some 1.5 million clones, 95% to 99% seen once. A note on this clone: Its antigen is unidentified.

Sequenced input: naive CD4+ T cells sorted from blood. The subset here: CD45RA+ positively selected. This chain joins TRBV5-4 and TRBJ2-1, with 11 bases identical to TRBD2. The sequence derives from a man aged 30 to 39 in good health. Written as DNA, the CDR3 is TGTGCCAGCAGCTCGCCCGGGACTAGCGGAGACCATGACAATGAGCAGTTCTTC. As protein: CASSSPGTSGDHDNEQFF.